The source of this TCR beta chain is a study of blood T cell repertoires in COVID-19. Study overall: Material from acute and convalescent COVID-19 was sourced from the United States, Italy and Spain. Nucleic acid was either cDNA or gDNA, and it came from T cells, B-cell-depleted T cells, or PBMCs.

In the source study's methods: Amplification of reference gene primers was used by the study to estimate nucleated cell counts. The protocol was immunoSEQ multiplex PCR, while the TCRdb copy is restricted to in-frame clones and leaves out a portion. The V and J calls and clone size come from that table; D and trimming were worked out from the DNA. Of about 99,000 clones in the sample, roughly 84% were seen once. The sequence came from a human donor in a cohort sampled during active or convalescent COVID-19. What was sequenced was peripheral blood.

In DNA form, the CDR3 reads TGTGCCAGCAGCTTACAGGGGGCAATCGACGAGCAGTACTTC. Its protein is CASSLQGAIDEQYF. The chain recombines TRBV7-9 with TRBJ2-7, with 8 bases fitting TRBD1. The germline V gene encodes CDR1 SEHNR and CDR2 FQNEAQ (reference sequence). V lost 2 bases to trimming and J lost 5 bases; unmatched junction nucleotides: 5. There are 14 residues in the CDR3.